This is a list of T cell receptor beta chains from one sample in a study of blood T cell repertoires in COVID-19. This table comes from immunoSEQ multiplex PCR, and its TCRdb copy is limited to in-frame clones, with some not included. Counted here are hundreds of thousands of clones, around 83% occurring once; the ten biggest clones make up approximately 10%. The sequenced material came from peripheral blood. The receptors stem from a woman older than 75 with acute or convalescent COVID-19. Both conserved end residues are part of each CDR3. Fields, in order: D gene, clone size, J gene, V gene, CDR3 DNA, CDR3 protein. A D gene is named only where the DNA matches it firmly. Size tells how often a clone was seen (once, few, many) or the class of an expanded clone, and some rows leave it out.

>NA|NA|TRBJ1-2|TRBV6-5
TGTGCCAGCAGTTACTCAGGGACACCTAACTATGGCTACACCTTC
CASSYSGTPNYGYTF
>NA|NA|TRBJ2-2|TRBV5-1
TGCGCCAGCAGCCTGAGCGGTTACTCCGGGGAGCTGTTTTTT
CASSLSGYSGELFF
>NA|NA|TRBJ1-5|TRBV6-6
TGTGCTGTCGGGGGAGACAGTTACAATCAGCCCCAGCATTTT
CAVGGDSYNQPQHF
>NA|NA|TRBJ2-7|TRBV18
TGTGCCAGCTCGCATCCAGGGGGGAACTCCTACGAGCAGTACTTC
CASSHPGGNSYEQYF
>NA|NA|TRBJ1-5|TRBV30
TGTGCCTGGAGTGTACGGGTTGGAGCAAATAGCAATCAGCCCCAGCATTTT
CAWSVRVGANSNQPQHF
>TRBD1|NA|TRBJ1-6|TRBV7-9
TGTGCCAGCACCAAGACAGGGGGAGAGTCACCCCTCCACTTT
CASTKTGGESPLHF
>NA|NA|TRBJ1-2|TRBV19
TGTGCCAGTACCGTCCGGGAACGGCTGAACTATGGCTACACCTTC
CASTVRERLNYGYTF
>TRBD1|NA|TRBJ2-2|TRBV7-9
TGTGCCAGCAGAGAGGGGGCGGGCACCGGGGAGCTGTTTTTT
CASREGAGTGELFF
>NA|NA|TRBJ1-5|TRBV6-5
TGTGCCAGCAGTCCACAGGCATATAGCAATCAGCCCCAGCATTTT
CASSPQAYSNQPQHF
>NA|once|TRBJ2-1|TRBV28
TGTGCCAGCAGTCCCTCCCCGCCCCCGCAGGAGCAGTTCTTC
CASSPSPPPQEQFF
>TRBD1|NA|TRBJ1-5|TRBV19
TGTGCCAGTAGTATAGTGGGACAGGGACCCAATCAGCCCCAGCATTTT
CASSIVGQGPNQPQHF